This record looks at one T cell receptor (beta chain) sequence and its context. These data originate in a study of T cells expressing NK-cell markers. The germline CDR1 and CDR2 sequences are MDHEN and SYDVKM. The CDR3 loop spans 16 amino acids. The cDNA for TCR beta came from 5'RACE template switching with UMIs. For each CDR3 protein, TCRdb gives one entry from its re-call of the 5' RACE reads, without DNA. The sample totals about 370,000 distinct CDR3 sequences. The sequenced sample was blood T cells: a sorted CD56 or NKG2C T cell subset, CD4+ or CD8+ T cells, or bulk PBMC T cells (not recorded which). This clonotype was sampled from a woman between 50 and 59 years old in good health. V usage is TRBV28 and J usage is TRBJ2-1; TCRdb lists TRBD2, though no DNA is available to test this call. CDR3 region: CASTFTIAGGYNEQFF.